The 15 T cell receptor beta chains presented below share a single source sample, sequenced in a study of T cells in Graves' hyperthyroidism and ophthalmopathy. Regions amplified from RNA transcripts were the TCR beta CDR3 regions. A first-round RT-PCR of the TCR CDR3 used the HTBI primer set. TCRdb reprocessed the multiplex PCR reads via MiXCR and lists one record per CDR3 protein. The repertoire holds under 350,000 distinct CDR3 sequences, with roughly 20% as singletons. The sequencing sample was made of blood. The receptor set was obtained from a woman aged 50 to 60 with Graves' hyperthyroidism.

This clonotype was found once. The genes are TRBV10-3 and TRBJ1-1, with 9 bases identical to TRBD1. Germline CDR1 is ENHRY and CDR2 is SYGVKD. The CDR3 length is 13 residues. Losses at the gene ends were 10 bases for V and 6 bases for J; bases not matched to a gene: 9. The CDR3 DNA follows: TGTGCCACCCGACAGGGGGTTGGCGCTGAAGCTTTCTTT. This codes for CATRQGVGAEAFF.

This clonotype is categorized as medium-sized. This chain connects TRBV28 to TRBJ1-2; D is ambiguous. Per the germline V gene, CDR1 is MDHEN and CDR2 is SYDVKM. This CDR3 region has 13 residues. Between the trimmed V and J ends, which lost 6 bases and 4 bases, there was a span of 12 bases. CDR3 residues: CASRDLRGYGYTF. The CDR3 DNA reads as TGTGCCAGCAGGGACCTCCGAGGCTATGGCTACACCTTC.

This clonotype turned up a few times. The J gene is TRBJ2-1, the V gene TRBV27; D might be TRBD2 (5 bases). Germline CDR1 reads MNHEY; CDR2 reads SMNVEV (reference sequence). This CDR3 is built from 13 residues. V was shortened by 4 bases and J by 5 bases, with 9 bases between the two germline ends. CDR3: CASSYGIHNEQFF. DNA of the CDR3: TGTGCCAGCAGTTACGGGATTCACAATGAGCAGTTCTTC.

The chain couples TRBV6-2 or TRBV6-3 to TRBJ2-3; 11 bases map to TRBD1. Trimming removed 7 bases from V and 4 bases from J; junction bases left unmatched: 7. Looked up from germline, CDR1 is MNHEY and CDR2 is SVGEGT. This CDR3 spans 15 amino acids. CDR3 nucleotide sequence: TGTGCCAGCACCCACGTGGGACAGGGGGCAGATACGCAGTATTTT. Its protein product is CASTHVGQGADTQYF.

The J gene is TRBJ2-2, the V gene TRBV6-1; 10 bases agree with TRBD1. Germline trimming cut 2 bases from V and 0 bases from J; bases unmatched to any gene: 3. Germline lookup yields CDR1 MNHNS and CDR2 SASEGT. There are 17 residues in the CDR3. CDR3 nucleotides: TGTGCCAGCAGTGAATATGGGACAGGGGCGAACACCGGGGAGCTGTTTTTT. Protein product: CASSEYGTGANTGELFF.

This clonotype has at least ten counts. The CDR3: CASSDSSGGRGYTF. CDR3 nucleotide sequence: TGTGCCAGCAGTGACTCATCAGGGGGGAGAGGCTACACCTTC. This chain connects TRBV6-1 to TRBJ1-2; TRBD1 agrees at 7 bases. Germline trimming cut 3 bases from V and 8 bases from J; bases unmatched to any gene: 9. Germline CDR1 is MNHNS and CDR2 is SASEGT. This CDR3 is built from 14 residues.

This clonotype was observed many times. V and J are TRBV28 and TRBJ2-7; no clear D. Trimming shortened V by 6 bases and J by 2 bases, and 14 bases separated the two germline ends. Germline V gene lookup returns CDR1 MDHEN and CDR2 SYDVKM. The CDR3 contains 14 residues. Written as DNA, the CDR3 is TGTGCCAGCAGCCCTCTCGACGGCGCCTACGAGCAGTACTTC. It encodes CASSPLDGAYEQYF.

Many counts were recorded for this clonotype. V usage is TRBV4-1 and J usage is TRBJ2-3, with D perhaps TRBD2 (6 bases). Germline V lookup: CDR1 MGHRA, CDR2 YSYEKL. This CDR3 is 17 amino acids long. V was clipped by 1 base and J by 0 bases, with 14 bases between them. CDR3 nucleotides: TGCGCCAGCAGCCAAGTGACGCTAGCGTCTAGCACAGATACGCAGTATTTT. Protein: CASSQVTLASSTDTQYF.

The chain combines TRBV10-2 with TRBJ2-2, with D hard to call. V was shortened by 3 bases and J by 1 base, with 9 bases between the two germline ends. CDR3 length: 15 residues. Looked up from germline, CDR1 is WSHSY and CDR2 is SAAADI. Here the CDR3 reads CASSEQNRNTGELFF. The CDR3 DNA reads TGCGCCAGCAGTGAACAGAATAGGAACACCGGGGAGCTGTTTTTT.

This clonotype was seen a handful of times. V and J are TRBV5-1 and TRBJ2-7; TRBD1 matches 12 bases. The CDR3 is 14 residues long. Germline values: CDR1 SGHRS, CDR2 YFSETQ. The ends lost 5 bases at V and 7 bases at J; junction bases unmatched: 7. The CDR3 DNA follows: TGCGCCAGCAGGGGACAGGGGGCCTGGGGAGAGCAGTACTTC. Amino acid sequence: CASRGQGAWGEQYF.

This clonotype has a count of ten or more. The CDR3 region has the DNA TGCAGTGCGAGTAGTGGGTCGGGGAATCAGCCCCAGCATTTT. Translated: CSASSGSGNQPQHF. The genes are TRBV20-1 and TRBJ1-5; D call uncertain. The germline V gene has CDR1 DFQATT and CDR2 SNEGSKA (reference sequence). Trimming removed 6 bases from V and 4 bases from J, with 16 bases in between. The CDR3 is made up of 14 amino acids.

The chain joins TRBV6-1 to TRBJ1-2; possible D gene TRBD1, 6 bases. Trimming left V 6 bases short and J 4 bases short, with 15 bases between. The germline V gene has CDR1 MNHNS and CDR2 SASEGT. The CDR3 extends over 14 amino acids. CDR3 nucleotides: TGTGCCAGCAGATTCCACCCCAGGGGCTATGGCTACACCTTC. This encodes CASRFHPRGYGYTF.

The rearrangement joins TRBV5-1 to TRBJ2-3; weak D call: TRBD1 (6 bases). CDR1 is SGHRS and CDR2 is YFSETQ in the germline V gene. This CDR3 spans 17 amino acids. The V end lost 4 bases, the J end lost 3 bases, and 21 bases lay between the germline ends. Here the CDR3 DNA reads TGCGCCAGCAGCCCAGGGGACACTTCGCGTCTGACAGATACGCAGTATTTT. The encoded protein is CASSPGDTSRLTDTQYF.

Ten or more counts support this clonotype. The V call is TRBV6-1, the J call TRBJ2-5, with D possibly being TRBD1 (6 bases). CDR1 MNHNS and CDR2 SASEGT come from the germline V gene. Trimming took off 4 bases at V and 5 bases at J, with 17 bases between the two ends. This CDR3 has 15 amino acids. The CDR3 nucleotides read TGTGCCAGCAGTGTTGGGCAGGGGTTGGGTGAGACCCAGTACTTC. This codes for CASSVGQGLGETQYF.

This clonotype was recorded many times. This chain uses TRBV12-3 or TRBV12-4 with TRBJ2-5, with 7 nucleotides matching TRBD1. The CDR3 has 14 amino acids. The ends lost 6 bases at V and 4 bases at J; junction bases unmatched: 8. CDR3 loop: CASSRGSVRETQYF. Written as DNA, the CDR3 is TGTGCCAGCAGCAGGGGGAGCGTGAGAGAGACCCAGTACTTC.